Shown below are 19 T cell receptor beta chains from a single sample sequenced in a study of monozygotic twins with inflammatory bowel disease. TCRdb reprocessed the 5' RACE reads, with one entry per CDR3 protein and no DNA. In all, the sample yields 440,000 or so distinct CDR3 sequences. The specimen was blood. Receptors were obtained from a human donor with ulcerative colitis or Crohn's disease, or a healthy co-twin of an affected twin (not recorded which).

V is TRBV10-3 and J is TRBJ2-3; TCRdb's assignment of TRBD2 cannot be checked, as there is no DNA. The CDR3 has 15 amino acids. Germline values: CDR1 ENHRY, CDR2 SYGVKD. CDR3 loop: CAISRTSGSTDTQYF.

The rearrangement links TRBV12-3 or TRBV12-4 to TRBJ2-3. The CDR3 covers 15 residues. CDR3 region: CASSSDGASADTQYF.

This chain links TRBV7-2 with TRBJ2-7; the TRBD1 assignment by TCRdb is unverifiable without DNA. The CDR3 consists of 14 residues. Germline-derived CDR1 and CDR2 are SGHTA and FQGNSA. CDR3 sequence reads: CASRPPPGGGEQYF.

The chain uses TRBV20-1 and TRBJ2-3; no DNA is available, so the TRBD2 call from TCRdb remains unchecked. Germline CDR1 is DFQATT and CDR2 is SNEGSKA (reference sequence). The CDR3 has 16 amino acids. This chain's CDR3 is CSADGTSGGSTDTQYF.

The V gene is TRBV6-5, the J gene TRBJ2-7; TCRdb outputs TRBD1, but without DNA this stays unchecked. Germline V lookup: CDR1 MNHEY, CDR2 SVGAGI. The CDR3 has 15 residues. This CDR3 is CASSYSRDWDFEQYF.

The genes are TRBV28 and TRBJ2-3; TCRdb's assignment of TRBD2 cannot be checked, as there is no DNA. Per germline, CDR1 MDHEN and CDR2 SYDVKM. The CDR3 has 14 amino acids. CDR3 sequence: CASSSDGRADTQYF.

The chain recombines TRBV10-3 with TRBJ2-2; the D call of TRBD1 rests on TCRdb alone, since no DNA is present to check it. CDR3 length: 13 amino acids. Looked up from germline, CDR1 is ENHRY and CDR2 is SYGVKD. Here the CDR3 reads CAISPGATGELFF.

The V call is TRBV28, the J call TRBJ1-5; TCRdb reports TRBD1, a call that lacks DNA to check it against. CDR3 length: 15 amino acids. Germline CDR1 MDHEN, CDR2 SYDVKM. The CDR3 spells CASSFRGQGNQPQHF.

The chain couples TRBV3-1 to TRBJ1-2; the TCRdb call, TRBD1, lacks DNA for checking. Per germline, CDR1 LGHDT and CDR2 YNNKEL (reference sequence). The CDR3 consists of 16 residues. CDR3: CASSQDTDRGFYGYTF.

This chain connects TRBV18 to TRBJ2-1; the TRBD2 assignment by TCRdb is unverifiable without DNA. The CDR3 covers 18 residues. The germline V gene has CDR1 KGHSH and CDR2 LQKENI. The CDR3 is CASSPQRLGLANYNEQFF.

The chain joins TRBV10-3 to TRBJ1-5; absent DNA, TCRdb's TRBD1 call cannot be checked. The CDR3 extends over 14 amino acids. Germline values: CDR1 ENHRY, CDR2 SYGVKD. The CDR3 loop reads CAISGAGFNQPQHF.

The chain combines TRBV28 with TRBJ1-2. Germline-derived CDR1 and CDR2 are MDHEN and SYDVKM. There are 14 residues in the CDR3. The CDR3 region is CASRPGGSNYGYTF.

The rearrangement uses TRBV7-2 and TRBJ1-6; TCRdb outputs TRBD1, but without DNA this stays unchecked. CDR1 is SGHTA, CDR2 FQGNSA, per germline. The CDR3 runs 16 residues. CDR3 sequence: CASSLGRQGRNSPLHF.

The chain is built from TRBV5-1 and TRBJ2-5; TCRdb reports TRBD1, a call that lacks DNA to check it against. This CDR3 contains 15 residues. Germline lookup yields CDR1 SGHRS and CDR2 YFSETQ. CDR3 in amino acids: CASSLVGPPGETQYF.

V gene TRBV2 combines with J gene TRBJ1-6. This CDR3 spans 12 amino acids. Per germline, CDR1 SNHLY and CDR2 FYNNEI. The chain's CDR3 is CASKIESWALHF. Using reference TRBV2 and TRBJ1-6 for the parts outside the CDR3, the full variable domain is EPEVTQTPSHQVTQMGQEVILRCVPISNHLYFYWYRQILGQKVEFLVSFYNNEISEKSEIFDDQFSVERPDGSNFTLKIRSTKLEDSAMYFCASKIESWALHFGNGTRLTVT.

The chain couples TRBV5-1 to TRBJ2-7. The CDR3 is 15 amino acids. CDR1 and CDR2 (germline): SGHRS, YFSETQ. This CDR3 is CASSFAGLPSYEQYF.

This chain connects TRBV5-1 to TRBJ2-2; TCRdb returns TRBD1, unconfirmable since there is no DNA. Germline CDR1 reads SGHRS; CDR2 reads YFSETQ. This CDR3 has 15 residues. The CDR3 spells CASGTGLSNTGELFF.

V usage is TRBV3-1 and J usage is TRBJ1-5. The CDR3 runs 15 residues. CDR1 and CDR2 from the germline V gene are LGHDT and YNNKEL (reference sequence). This CDR3 reads CASSQDLTVFQPQHF.

CDR3 in amino acids: CASSPPSTDNYGYTF. The chain employs TRBV4-1 and TRBJ1-2; TCRdb's D call of TRBD1 is untestable without DNA. CDR3 length: 15 amino acids. Germline CDR1 reads MGHRA; CDR2 reads YSYEKL.